The 3 T cell receptor beta chains in this list originate from one sample, sequenced in a study of Graves' ophthalmopathy and Graves' hyperthyroidism. RNA transcripts provided the template for amplifying TCR beta CDR3 regions. Amplification began with first-round RT-PCR using HTBI primers, then second-round multiplex PCR was performed. One entry per CDR3 protein, called by TCRdb with MiXCR from the multiplex PCR reads. This sample has hundreds of thousands of distinct CDR3 sequences, with 35% to 45% found just once. The material sequenced was peripheral blood. Receptors were obtained from an adult man with Graves' ophthalmopathy.

The rearrangement uses TRBV4-2 and TRBJ2-5; the D is unclear. From germline, CDR1 is LGHNA and CDR2 YNFKEQ. This CDR3 region has 13 residues. Trimming removed 2 bases from V and 2 bases from J, with 6 bases in between. CDR3 amino acids: CASSQTRQETQYF. The CDR3 DNA reads TGTGCCAGCAGCCAAACAAGACAAGAGACCCAGTACTTC.

This clonotype was found many times. The CDR3 bases are TGTGCCAGCAGGGAGCGAGAGACCCAGTACTTC. This sequence encodes CASRERETQYF. The chain uses TRBV27 and TRBJ2-5; D is uncertain. The CDR3 covers 11 residues. The V end lost 6 bases, the J end lost 4 bases, and 6 bases lay between the germline ends. From germline, CDR1 is MNHEY and CDR2 SMNVEV (reference sequence).

Turning to this clonotype: This CDR3 is missing its conserved last phenylalanine or tryptophan, likely due to a read error. This rearrangement joins TRBV10-3 to TRBJ2-7, with D maybe TRBD1 (6 bases). The CDR3 runs to 12 residues. Germline values: CDR1 ENHRY, CDR2 SYGVKD. CDR3 sequence reads: CASSLQGHEQYL. DNA of the CDR3: TGTGCCAGCAGTCTACAGGGCCACGAGCAGTACCTC.